A selection of T cell receptor beta chains follows, all from one sample in a study of cytomegalovirus exposure and HLA in healthy donors. Profiling relied on immunoSEQ multiplex PCR, and the TCRdb table lists in-frame clones only, not all of them. The sample includes 110,000 to 150,000 clones, around 75% of them seen just once. What was sequenced was PBMCs. Receptors originate from a man aged 35 to 55 in good health and CMV-seronegative. The CDR3 runs from the conserved cysteine through the conserved F or W. D genes are given only for firm matches. The size of a clone is reported for some rows only, either as once, few or many, or as a class for expanded clones.

TRBJ1-2 | NA | NA | TRBV29-1 | CSVAGARGGYTF | TGCAGCGTTGCGGGAGCCCGGGGTGGCTACACCTTC
TRBJ2-1 | once | TRBD1 | TRBV25-1 | CACGTGVDEQFF | TGTGCCTGCGGGACAGGGGTCGATGAGCAGTTCTTC
TRBJ2-1 | NA | TRBD2 | TRBV10-3 | CAISERSTSVGYNEQFF | TGTGCCATCAGTGAGAGAAGTACTAGCGTAGGCTACAATGAGCAGTTCTTC
TRBJ2-7 | NA | TRBD1 | TRBV2 | CASRARDRGCEQYF | TGTGCCAGCAGAGCCCGGGACAGGGGGTGCGAGCAGTACTTC
TRBJ1-4 | NA | TRBD1 | TRBV2 | CASRTGVNEKLFF | TGTGCCAGCAGGACAGGGGTTAATGAAAAACTGTTTTTT
TRBJ2-1 | NA | NA | TRBV19 | CASSIVSGAHSYNEQFF | TGTGCCAGTAGTATAGTGTCAGGGGCACACTCCTACAATGAGCAGTTCTTC
TRBJ2-3 | NA | NA | TRBV19 | CASSSAGTSTDTQYF | TGTGCCAGTAGTTCCGCGGGGACCAGCACAGATACGCAGTATTTT
TRBJ2-1 | NA | TRBD1 | TRBV6-5 | CASSLRTGRNEQFF | TGTGCCAGCAGTTTGAGGACAGGCCGTAATGAGCAGTTCTTC
TRBJ2-7 | once | NA | TRBV4-2 | CASSPPGQDSYEQYF | TGTGCCAGCAGCCCCCCTGGGCAGGATTCCTACGAGCAGTACTTC
TRBJ2-7 | NA | NA | TRBV13 | CASSLKGNLYEQYF | TGTGCCAGCAGCTTGAAGGGGAACCTCTACGAGCAGTACTTC
TRBJ2-7 | NA | NA | TRBV7-2 | CASSQIGEGGEQYF | TGTGCCAGCAGCCAAATAGGGGAGGGGGGCGAGCAGTACTTC
TRBJ1-5 | NA | TRBD1 | TRBV7-9 | CASSSVDRTGQPQHF | TGTGCCAGCAGCTCGGTGGACAGGACCGGCCAGCCCCAGCATTTT
TRBJ1-1 | NA | NA | TRBV11-3 | CASSLSRHDEAFF | TGTGCCAGCAGCTTAAGTCGACACGATGAAGCTTTCTTT
TRBJ2-7 | NA | NA | TRBV28 | CASTHRAEQYF | TGTGCCAGCACCCACAGGGCAGAGCAGTACTTC
TRBJ1-1 | NA | NA | TRBV29-1 | CSAGQMNTEAFF | TGCAGCGCTGGACAGATGAACACTGAAGCTTTCTTT
TRBJ1-3 | NA | NA | TRBV7-2 | CASSSRSGNTIYF | TGTGCCAGCAGCTCGCGTTCTGGAAACACCATATATTTT
TRBJ2-7 | NA | NA | TRBV7-8 | CASSLAFGETYEQYF | TGTGCCAGCAGCCTAGCCTTCGGGGAAACCTACGAGCAGTACTTC
TRBJ2-7 | few | NA | TRBV7-9 | CASSFFSTYEQYF | TGTGCCAGCAGCTTCTTCAGTACCTACGAGCAGTACTTC
TRBJ1-3 | NA | NA | TRBV7-8 | CASSSFNGNTIYF | TGTGCCAGCAGCTCATTCAATGGAAACACCATATATTTT
TRBJ2-7 | few | NA | TRBV7-2 | CASSLHRAEQYF | TGTGCCAGCAGCTTACACAGGGCGGAGCAGTACTTC
TRBJ1-5 | NA | NA | TRBV4-1 | CASSQPQNQPQHF | TGCGCCAGCAGCCAGCCTCAGAATCAGCCCCAGCATTTT
TRBJ1-3 | NA | NA | TRBV9 | CASSLTGSSNTIYF | TGTGCCAGCAGCCTTACAGGGTCCTCGAACACCATATATTTT
TRBJ2-5 | NA | TRBD2 | TRBV11-1 | CASSLASGGFSKETQYF | TGTGCCAGCAGCTTAGCTAGCGGGGGGTTTTCTAAAGAGACCCAGTACTTC
TRBJ2-1 | NA | TRBD2 | TRBV2 | CASNPLTSGGAIEQFF | TGTGCCAGCAACCCCTTGACTAGCGGGGGGGCCATTGAGCAGTTCTTC